The TCR beta chain described here comes from a study of shared T cell receptors in the human thymus. V was clipped by 4 bases and J by 1 base; unmatched bases: 19. The CDR3 extends over 20 amino acids. Germline V gene sequence: CDR1 MDHEN, CDR2 SYDVKM. The assay was immunoSEQ multiplex PCR, and TCRdb's table has in-frame clones only and misses some. The table includes about 660,000 clones, roughly 90% detected once. This clone occurred once. These data were also filed under a second study, of human thymus T cells. That paper notes: Donation came from healthy Finnish infants having corrective surgery for congenital heart defects. Thymus tissue for the work was resected from patients undergoing corrective heart surgery. Seemingly biased V and J gene usage marked thymic and blood repertoires. Highly overlapping thymic repertoires in unrelated individuals were reported by related research.

The sample comprised thymocytes. The genes are TRBV28 and TRBJ2-5; the match to TRBD2 covers 9 bases. The sequence was collected from a boy less than two years old with a congenital heart defect. For the CDR3, the DNA is TGTGCCAGCAGTTGGGGCGGCCATCCTAGCGGGAAGAAGGCCCAAGAGACCCAGTACTTC. The encoded protein is CASSWGGHPSGKKAQETQYF.